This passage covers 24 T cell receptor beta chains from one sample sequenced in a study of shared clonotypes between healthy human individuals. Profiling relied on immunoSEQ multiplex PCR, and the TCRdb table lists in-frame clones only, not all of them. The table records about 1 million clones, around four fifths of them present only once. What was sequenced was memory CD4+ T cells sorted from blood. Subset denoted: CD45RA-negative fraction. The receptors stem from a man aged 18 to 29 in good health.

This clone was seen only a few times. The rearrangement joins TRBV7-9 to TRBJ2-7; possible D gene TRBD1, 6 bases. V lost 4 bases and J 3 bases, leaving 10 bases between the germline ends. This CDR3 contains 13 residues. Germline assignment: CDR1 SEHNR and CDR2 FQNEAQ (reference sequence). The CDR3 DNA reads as TGTGCCAGCAGCTCGCAACAGGGCTACGAGCAGTACTTC. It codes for CASSSQQGYEQYF.

CDR3: CASSVLMDPNSPLHF. Here the CDR3 DNA reads TGTGCCAGCAGCGTACTCATGGACCCTAATTCACCCCTCCACTTT. The chain has TRBV9 and TRBJ1-6, with D unresolved. Trimming took 1 base from V and 6 from J, leaving 11 bases between them. The CDR3 runs 15 residues. CDR1 SGDLS and CDR2 YYNGEE come from the germline V gene.

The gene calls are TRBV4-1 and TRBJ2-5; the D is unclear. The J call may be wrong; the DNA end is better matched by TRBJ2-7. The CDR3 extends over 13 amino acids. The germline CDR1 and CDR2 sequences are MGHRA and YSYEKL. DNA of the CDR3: TGCGCCAGCAGCCAAGTTGGGTCCTACGAGCAGTACTTC. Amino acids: CASSQVGSYEQYF.

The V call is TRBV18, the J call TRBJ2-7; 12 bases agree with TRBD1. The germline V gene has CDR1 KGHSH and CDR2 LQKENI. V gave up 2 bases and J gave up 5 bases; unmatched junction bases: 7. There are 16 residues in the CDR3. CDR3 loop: CASSPVLGQGANEQYF. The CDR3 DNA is TGTGCCAGCTCACCAGTTTTGGGACAGGGGGCGAACGAGCAGTACTTC.

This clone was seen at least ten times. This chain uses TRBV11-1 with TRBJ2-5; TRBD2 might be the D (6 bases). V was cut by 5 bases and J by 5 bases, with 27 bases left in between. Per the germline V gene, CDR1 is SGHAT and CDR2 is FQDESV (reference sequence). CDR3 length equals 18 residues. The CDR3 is CASSPTREGGATRETQYF. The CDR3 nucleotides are TGTGCCAGCAGCCCTACCCGAGAGGGAGGCGCAACAAGGGAGACCCAGTACTTC.

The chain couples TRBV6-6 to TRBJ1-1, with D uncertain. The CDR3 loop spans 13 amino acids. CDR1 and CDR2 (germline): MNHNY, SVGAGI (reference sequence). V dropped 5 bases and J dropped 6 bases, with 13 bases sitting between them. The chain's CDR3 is CASSPRTGSEAFF. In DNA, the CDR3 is TGTGCCAGCAGTCCGAGGACGGGCTCTGAAGCTTTCTTT.

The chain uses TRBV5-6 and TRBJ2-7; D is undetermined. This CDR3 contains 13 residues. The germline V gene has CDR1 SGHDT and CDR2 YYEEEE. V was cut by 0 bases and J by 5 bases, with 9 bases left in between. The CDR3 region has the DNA TGTGCCAGCAGCTTGGGTCAAACCCACGAGCAGTACTTC. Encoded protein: CASSLGQTHEQYF.

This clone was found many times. CDR3 region: CASGMREQYF. The CDR3 DNA reads as TGCGCCAGCGGGATGCGGGAGCAGTACTTC. V and J are TRBV10-1 and TRBJ2-7, with no clear D. V was trimmed by 8 bases and J by 7 bases, leaving 9 bases between them. This CDR3 spans 10 amino acids. Germline CDR1 reads WNHNN; CDR2 reads SYGVQD (reference sequence).

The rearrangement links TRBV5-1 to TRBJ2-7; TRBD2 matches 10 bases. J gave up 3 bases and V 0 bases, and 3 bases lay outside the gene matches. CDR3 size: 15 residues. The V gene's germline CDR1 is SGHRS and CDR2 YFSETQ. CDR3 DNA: TGCGCCAGCAGCTTGGTTAGCGGGGGGTTCTACGAGCAGTACTTC. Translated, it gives CASSLVSGGFYEQYF.

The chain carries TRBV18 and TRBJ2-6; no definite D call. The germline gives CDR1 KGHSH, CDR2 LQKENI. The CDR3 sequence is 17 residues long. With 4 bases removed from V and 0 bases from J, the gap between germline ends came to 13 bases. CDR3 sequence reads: CASSQFFRSSGANVLTF. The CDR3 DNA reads TGTGCCAGCTCACAGTTTTTCCGGAGCTCTGGGGCCAACGTCCTGACTTTC.

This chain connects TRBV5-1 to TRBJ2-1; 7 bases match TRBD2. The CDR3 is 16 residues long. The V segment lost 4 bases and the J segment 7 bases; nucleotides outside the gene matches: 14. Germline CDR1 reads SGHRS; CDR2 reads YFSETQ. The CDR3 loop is CASSPGEAGLWNEQFF. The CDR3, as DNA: TGCGCCAGCAGCCCGGGAGAAGCGGGGCTTTGGAATGAGCAGTTCTTC.

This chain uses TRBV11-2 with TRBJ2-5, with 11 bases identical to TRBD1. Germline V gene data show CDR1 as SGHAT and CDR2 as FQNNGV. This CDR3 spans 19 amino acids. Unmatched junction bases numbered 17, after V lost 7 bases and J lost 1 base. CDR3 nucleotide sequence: TGTGCCAGCACCCCCGGACAGGGGGCGAGCTTCCTGTCCCAAGAGACCCAGTACTTC. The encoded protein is CASTPGQGASFLSQETQYF.

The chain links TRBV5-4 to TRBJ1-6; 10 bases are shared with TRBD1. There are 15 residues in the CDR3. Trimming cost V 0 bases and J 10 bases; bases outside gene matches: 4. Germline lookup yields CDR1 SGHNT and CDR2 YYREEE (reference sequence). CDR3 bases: TGTGCCAGCAGCTTGGCCGGGACAGGGGTATCACCCCTCCACTTT. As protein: CASSLAGTGVSPLHF. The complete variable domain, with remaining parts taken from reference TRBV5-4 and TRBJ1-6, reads ETGVTQSPTHLIKTRGQQVTLRCSSQSGHNTVSWYQQALGQGPQFIFQYYREEENGRGNFPPRFSGLQFPNYSSELNVNALELDDSALYLCASSLAGTGVSPLHFGNGTRLTVT.

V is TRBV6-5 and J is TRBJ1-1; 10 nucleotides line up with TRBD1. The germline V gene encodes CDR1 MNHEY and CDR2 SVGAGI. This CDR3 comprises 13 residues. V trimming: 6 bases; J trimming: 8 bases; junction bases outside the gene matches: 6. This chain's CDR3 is CASSRDRGREAFF. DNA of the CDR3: TGTGCCAGCAGCAGGGACAGGGGTAGGGAAGCTTTCTTT.

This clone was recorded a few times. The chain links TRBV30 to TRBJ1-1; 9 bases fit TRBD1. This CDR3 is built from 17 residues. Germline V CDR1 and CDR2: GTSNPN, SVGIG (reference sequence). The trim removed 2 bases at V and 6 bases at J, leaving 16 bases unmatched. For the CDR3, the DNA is TGTGCCTGGAGTAAGGGCCCCCGGGGACAGGGTTTGTCTGAAGCTTTCTTT. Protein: CAWSKGPRGQGLSEAFF.

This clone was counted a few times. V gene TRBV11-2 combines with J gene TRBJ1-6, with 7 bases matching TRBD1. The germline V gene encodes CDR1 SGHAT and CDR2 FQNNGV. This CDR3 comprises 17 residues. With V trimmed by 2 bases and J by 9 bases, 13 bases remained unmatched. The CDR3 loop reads CASSLLPSGTASSPLHF. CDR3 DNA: TGTGCCAGCAGCTTACTCCCATCCGGGACAGCTAGTTCACCCCTCCACTTT. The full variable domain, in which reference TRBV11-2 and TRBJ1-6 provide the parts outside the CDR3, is EAGVAQSPRYKIIEKRQSVAFWCNPISGHATLYWYQQILGQGPKLLIQFQNNGVVDDSQLPKDRFSAERLKGVDSTLKIQPAKLEDSAVYLCASSLLPSGTASSPLHFGNGTRLTVT.

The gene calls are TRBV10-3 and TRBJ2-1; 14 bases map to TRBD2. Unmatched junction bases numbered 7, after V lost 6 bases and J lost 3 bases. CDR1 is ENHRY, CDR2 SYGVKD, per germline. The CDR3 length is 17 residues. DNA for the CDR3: TGTGCCATCAGGATAGAGGGGACTAGCGGGGGCTACAATGAGCAGTTCTTC. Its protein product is CAIRIEGTSGGYNEQFF.

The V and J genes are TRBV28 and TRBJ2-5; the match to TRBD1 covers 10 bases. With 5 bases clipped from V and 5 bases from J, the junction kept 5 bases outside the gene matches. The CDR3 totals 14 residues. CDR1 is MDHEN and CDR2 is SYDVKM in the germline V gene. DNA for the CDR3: TGTGCCAGCAGTCCGGGACAGGGGTTGGAGACCCAGTACTTC. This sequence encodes CASSPGQGLETQYF.

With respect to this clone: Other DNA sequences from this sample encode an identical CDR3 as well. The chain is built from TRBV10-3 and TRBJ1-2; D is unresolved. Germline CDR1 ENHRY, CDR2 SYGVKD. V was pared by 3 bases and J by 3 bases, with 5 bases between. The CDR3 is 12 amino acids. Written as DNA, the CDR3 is TGTGCCATCAGTGACGGCTACTATGGCTACACCTTC. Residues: CAISDGYYGYTF.

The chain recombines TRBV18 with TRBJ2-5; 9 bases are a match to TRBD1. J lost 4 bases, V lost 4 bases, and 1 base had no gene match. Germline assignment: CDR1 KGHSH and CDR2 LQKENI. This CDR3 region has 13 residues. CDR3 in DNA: TGTGCCAGCTCACAGGACAGGGGAGAGACCCAGTACTTC. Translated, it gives CASSQDRGETQYF.

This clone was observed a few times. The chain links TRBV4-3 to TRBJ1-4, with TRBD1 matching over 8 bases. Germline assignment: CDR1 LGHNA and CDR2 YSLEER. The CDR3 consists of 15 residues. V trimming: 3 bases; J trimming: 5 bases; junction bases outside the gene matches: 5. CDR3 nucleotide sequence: TGCGCCAGCAGCCAGTTCTCAGGGGGCAATGAAAAACTGTTTTTT. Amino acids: CASSQFSGGNEKLFF.

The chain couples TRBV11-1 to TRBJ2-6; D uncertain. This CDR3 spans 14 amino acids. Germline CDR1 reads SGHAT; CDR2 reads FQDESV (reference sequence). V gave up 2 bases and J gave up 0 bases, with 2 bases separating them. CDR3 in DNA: TGTGCCAGCAGCTTACTCTCTGGGGCCAACGTCCTGACTTTC. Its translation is CASSLLSGANVLTF.

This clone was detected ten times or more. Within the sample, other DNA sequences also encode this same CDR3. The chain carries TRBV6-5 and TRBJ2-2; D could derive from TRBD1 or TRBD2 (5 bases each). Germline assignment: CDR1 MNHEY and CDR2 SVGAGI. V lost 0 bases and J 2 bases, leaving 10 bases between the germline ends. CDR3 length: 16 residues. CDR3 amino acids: CASSYSGLANTGELFF. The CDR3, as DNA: TGTGCCAGCAGTTACTCGGGGCTAGCAAACACCGGGGAGCTGTTTTTT.

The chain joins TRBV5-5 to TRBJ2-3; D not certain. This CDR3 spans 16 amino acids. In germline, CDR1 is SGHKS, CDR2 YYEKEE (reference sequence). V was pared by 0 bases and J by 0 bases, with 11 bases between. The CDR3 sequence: CASSLAMVVSTDTQYF. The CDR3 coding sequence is TGTGCCAGCAGCTTGGCCATGGTAGTGAGCACAGATACGCAGTATTTT.